The 3 T cell receptor beta chains reported below all come from one sample, sequenced in a study of T cells in Graves' hyperthyroidism and ophthalmopathy (dated by TCRdb to between 2018 and 2020). Library preparation employed multiplex PCR. Instrument on record: Illumina HiSeq 2000. TCR beta CDR3 regions were amplified from RNA transcripts. A first-round RT-PCR of the TCR CDR3 used the HTBI primer set with the Qiagen OneStep RT-PCR kit. Through fastp at Q25 and MiXCR, TCRdb rebuilt clones from the public reads, retaining in-frame beta chains. When rows share a CDR3 protein, they turn into one entry using the most common DNA and genes. Counted in this sample were hundreds of thousands of distinct CDR3 sequences; roughly 13% of them appeared once. Roughly 35% of the sample is in the top ten clones. Material: blood. The receptors originated from a woman in her thirties or forties with Graves' ophthalmopathy.

The chain uses TRBV5-1 and TRBJ2-1; 8 bases align to TRBD2. The DNA end is more similar to TRBJ2-7, so the J call may be wrong. This CDR3 comprises 16 residues. Germline V gene sequence: CDR1 SGHRS, CDR2 YFSETQ. The CDR3: CASSLGPGLVHNEQYF. The CDR3 DNA reads TGCGCCAGCAGCTTGGGACCGGGACTAGTCCACAATGAGCAGTACTTC.

This clonotype has ten or more counts. The V gene is TRBV20-1, the J gene TRBJ2-3, with TRBD2 matching over 9 bases. Per germline, CDR1 DFQATT and CDR2 SNEGSKA (reference sequence). V lost 7 bases to trimming and J lost 5 bases; unmatched junction nucleotides: 7. This CDR3 has 13 amino acids. The DNA of the CDR3 is TGCAGTGATGCGACTAGCGGAAAAGATACGCAGTATTTT. This sequence encodes CSDATSGKDTQYF.

This clonotype was detected ten times or more. CDR3 loop: CASSENEQGGNYGYTF. The CDR3 nucleotides are TGTGCCAGCAGTGAGAACGAACAGGGTGGCAACTATGGCTACACCTTC. The rearrangement joins TRBV2 to TRBJ1-2; a possible D gene is TRBD1 (6 bases). The CDR3 is 16 residues long. CDR1 and CDR2 from the germline V gene are SNHLY and FYNNEI. Between the trimmed V and J ends, which lost 3 bases and 2 bases, there was a span of 16 bases.